What follows are 17 T cell receptor beta chains derived from one specimen sequenced in a study of OX40 agonist ivuxolimab in advanced cancers. Library prep was done by the immunoSEQ multiplex PCR assay. This immuneACCESS table, as held by TCRdb, lists in-frame sequences with V and J called but not all clones. Of the missing ones, under half trace to an unresolved V gene in checked studies; the others have no known cause. The sample has about 98,000 clones on record, about 83% of them singletons. The ten largest make up 0.5% of the sample. The source material was CD4+ or CD8+ T cells sorted from blood, sampled in a trial of the OX40 agonist ivuxolimab. The receptors come from an adult with an advanced solid tumor such as melanoma, head and neck, liver or kidney cancer.

The chain couples TRBV6-1 to TRBJ1-2; a weak D match, TRBD1 (5 bases). The V and J ends lost 1 base and 2 bases respectively, with 14 bases between them. Germline V CDR1 and CDR2: MNHNS, SASEGT. The CDR3 extends over 16 amino acids. This chain's CDR3 is CASSEEGWDFNYGYTF. The CDR3 coding sequence is TGTGCCAGCAGTGAAGAGGGTTGGGACTTCAACTATGGCTACACCTTC.

This clone was seen a single time. The V and J genes are TRBV7-6 and TRBJ1-1; D unresolved. Between the trimmed V and J ends, which lost 3 bases and 6 bases, there was a span of 11 bases. This CDR3 is built from 13 residues. Germline CDR1 is SGHVS and CDR2 is FNYEAQ. Here the CDR3 reads CASSLLKGSEAFF. The CDR3 DNA follows: TGTGCCAGCAGCTTGTTAAAGGGTTCTGAAGCTTTCTTT. The full variable domain, with the rest looked up from reference TRBV7-6 and TRBJ1-1, is GAGVSQSPRYKVTKRGQDVALRCDPISGHVSLYWYRQALGQGPEFLTYFNYEAQQDKSGLPNDRFSAERPEGSISTLTIQRTEQRDSAMYRCASSLLKGSEAFFGQGTRLTVV.

The rearrangement joins TRBV9 to TRBJ1-2; TRBD1 matches 7 bases. V trimming: 0 bases; J trimming: 4 bases; junction bases outside the gene matches: 6. CDR1 is SGDLS, CDR2 YYNGEE, per germline. This CDR3 contains 15 residues. CDR3 region: CASSVGGQSAYGYTF. The DNA for the CDR3 is TGTGCCAGCAGCGTAGGGGGACAGTCGGCCTATGGCTACACCTTC.

The chain joins TRBV5-1 to TRBJ2-3; D is possibly TRBD2 (5 bases). Trimming removed 0 bases at V and 0 bases at J, with 14 bases between. The germline V gene encodes CDR1 SGHRS and CDR2 YFSETQ. This CDR3 spans 17 amino acids. In DNA, the CDR3 is TGCGCCAGCAGCTTGGCCCTAGTGGGGAGCAGCACAGATACGCAGTATTTT. Translation: CASSLALVGSSTDTQYF.

The chain joins TRBV10-2 to TRBJ1-3, with D maybe TRBD1 (6 bases). Trimming left V 7 bases short and J 2 bases short, with 15 bases between. The CDR3 consists of 15 residues. The V gene's germline CDR1 is WSHSY and CDR2 SAAADI. The CDR3 loop reads CASTGGGSPGNTIYF. The DNA of the CDR3 is TGCGCCAGCACCGGGGGCGGGAGTCCTGGAAACACCATATATTTT.

Of note for this clone: Relative to the germline gene, one junction end is altered; a read error may explain this. The V call is TRBV28, the J call TRBJ2-5; D is ambiguous. CDR3 length equals 10 residues. Germline V gene data show CDR1 as MDHEN and CDR2 as SYDVKM. In DNA, the CDR3 is TGTGTCAGCAGTTATGAGACCCAGTACTTC. This gives the protein CVSSYETQYF.

The gene calls are TRBV6-1 and TRBJ1-2, with D maybe TRBD1 (6 bases). This CDR3 is 12 amino acids long. Germline assignment: CDR1 MNHNS and CDR2 SASEGT. Trimming shortened V by 5 bases and J by 4 bases, and 8 bases separated the two germline ends. In DNA, the CDR3 is TGTGCCAGCAGTTCGGACAGCTATGGCTACACCTTC. Protein sequence: CASSSDSYGYTF.

This chain joins TRBV29-1 and TRBJ2-7, with D perhaps matching TRBD1 or TRBD2 (7 bases each). CDR3 size: 13 residues. CDR1 is SQVTM, CDR2 ANQGSEA, per germline. The V end lost 3 bases, the J end lost 6 bases, and 15 bases lay between the germline ends. The CDR3 loop is CSVDKGGGGEQYF. The DNA of the CDR3 is TGCAGCGTTGATAAGGGAGGGGGCGGCGAGCAGTACTTC.

Regarding this clone: In this CDR3 the conserved last residue, phenylalanine or tryptophan, is missing, so a read error is likely. The chain combines TRBV6-5 with TRBJ1-6; D perhaps matches TRBD1 (5 bases). Per the germline V gene, CDR1 is MNHEY and CDR2 is SVGAGI. This CDR3 comprises 14 residues. Trimming left V 6 bases short and J 8 bases short, with 14 bases between. This chain's CDR3 is CASSLRGFDSPLHL. CDR3 coding DNA: TGTGCCAGCAGCTTAAGGGGTTTCGATTCACCCCTCCACCTT.

This clone was seen a single time. The chain links TRBV15 to TRBJ2-1, with 7 bases identical to TRBD2. The V segment lost 1 base and the J segment 11 bases; nucleotides outside the gene matches: 5. The germline CDR1 and CDR2 sequences are LNHNV and YYDKDF (reference sequence). The CDR3 has 13 amino acids. The CDR3 here is CATSRGGGNKQFF. Here the CDR3 DNA reads TGTGCCACCAGCAGAGGCGGGGGAAACAAGCAGTTCTTC.

This clone was observed a single time. The gene calls are TRBV19 and TRBJ1-1; TRBD1 might be the D (5 bases). Deletions cut 3 bases from V and 3 bases from J, with 8 bases between. The germline V gene encodes CDR1 LNHDA and CDR2 SQIVND (reference sequence). This CDR3 is built from 13 residues. The CDR3 loop is CASSILGDTEAFF. The CDR3, as DNA: TGTGCCAGTAGTATTTTAGGGGACACTGAAGCTTTCTTT.

The chain recombines TRBV29-1 with TRBJ1-5; 9 nucleotides agree with TRBD1. Losses at the gene ends were 5 bases for V and 3 bases for J; bases not matched to a gene: 5. Looked up from germline, CDR1 is SQVTM and CDR2 is ANQGSEA. CDR3 length equals 14 residues. CDR3 in amino acids: CSVTTGGPNQPQHF. The CDR3 DNA reads as TGCAGCGTTACGACAGGGGGGCCCAATCAGCCCCAGCATTTT.

This clone was picked up one time. The rearrangement links TRBV5-1 to TRBJ2-3, with D possibly being TRBD1 (6 bases). V gave up 4 bases and J gave up 2 bases, with 11 bases separating them. Germline CDR1 is SGHRS and CDR2 is YFSETQ. This CDR3 region has 14 residues. CDR3 region: CASSPGQPTDTQYF. The CDR3 region has the DNA TGCGCCAGCAGCCCTGGACAGCCCACAGATACGCAGTATTTT.

J is TRBJ1-5 and V is TRBV29-1; D gene ambiguous. Trimming removed 5 bases from V and 3 bases from J, with 11 bases in between. CDR3 length equals 13 residues. Germline-derived CDR1 and CDR2 are SQVTM and ANQGSEA. CDR3 sequence (DNA): TGCAGCGTTAAGGAAGGGCTCAATCAGCCCCAGCATTTT. Protein product: CSVKEGLNQPQHF.

The chain employs TRBV9 and TRBJ1-3; D call uncertain. The CDR3 runs 14 residues. The germline gives CDR1 SGDLS, CDR2 YYNGEE. Trimming cost V 6 bases and J 0 bases, with 10 bases left between them. The CDR3 nucleotides read TGTGCCAGCAAATCCGGACTCTCTGGAAACACCATATATTTT. This translates into CASKSGLSGNTIYF. Complete variable domain (other parts from reference TRBV9 and TRBJ1-3): DSGVTQTPKHLITATGQRVTLRCSPRSGDLSVYWYQQSLDQGLQFLIQYYNGEERAKGNILERFSAQQFPDLHSELNLSSLELGDSALYFCASKSGLSGNTIYFGEGSWLTVV.

The J gene is TRBJ2-1, the V gene TRBV27; possibly TRBD2 for D (5 bases). With 4 bases removed from V and 1 base from J, the gap between germline ends came to 11 bases. CDR1 and CDR2 (germline): MNHEY, SMNVEV (reference sequence). This CDR3 has 15 amino acids. CDR3 coding DNA: TGTGCCAGCAGTTATTTCGGGGAATCCTACAATGAGCAGTTCTTC. This encodes CASSYFGESYNEQFF.

This chain connects TRBV5-1 to TRBJ2-2; D gene unclear. There are 15 residues in the CDR3. V lost 2 bases, J lost 0 bases, and 8 bases lay in between. CDR1 and CDR2 (germline): SGHRS, YFSETQ. The CDR3 is CASSLGQPNTGELFF. Here the CDR3 DNA reads TGCGCCAGCAGCTTAGGGCAGCCGAACACCGGGGAGCTGTTTTTT.